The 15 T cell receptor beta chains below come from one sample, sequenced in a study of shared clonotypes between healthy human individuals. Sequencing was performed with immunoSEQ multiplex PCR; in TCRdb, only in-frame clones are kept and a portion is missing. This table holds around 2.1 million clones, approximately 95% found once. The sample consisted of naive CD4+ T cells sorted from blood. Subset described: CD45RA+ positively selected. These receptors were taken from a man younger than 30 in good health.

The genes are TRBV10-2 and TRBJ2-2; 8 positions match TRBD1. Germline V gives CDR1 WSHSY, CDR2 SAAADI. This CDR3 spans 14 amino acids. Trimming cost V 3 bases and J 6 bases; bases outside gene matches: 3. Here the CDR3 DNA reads TGCGCCAGCAGTGAACAGGGGGAAGCCGGGGAGCTGTTTTTT. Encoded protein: CASSEQGEAGELFF.

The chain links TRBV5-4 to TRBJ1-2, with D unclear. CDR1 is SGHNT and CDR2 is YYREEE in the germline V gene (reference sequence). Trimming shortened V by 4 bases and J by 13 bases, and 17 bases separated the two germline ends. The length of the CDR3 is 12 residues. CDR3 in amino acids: CASSPLEGVSTF. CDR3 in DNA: TGTGCCAGCAGCCCTCTGGAGGGAGTTTCCACCTTC.

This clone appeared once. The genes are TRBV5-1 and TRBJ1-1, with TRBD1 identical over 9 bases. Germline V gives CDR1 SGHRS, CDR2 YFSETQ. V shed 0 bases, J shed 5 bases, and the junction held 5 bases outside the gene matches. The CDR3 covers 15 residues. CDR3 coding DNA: TGCGCCAGCAGCTTGGCCGGGACAGGGAAGACTGAAGCTTTCTTT. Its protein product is CASSLAGTGKTEAFF.

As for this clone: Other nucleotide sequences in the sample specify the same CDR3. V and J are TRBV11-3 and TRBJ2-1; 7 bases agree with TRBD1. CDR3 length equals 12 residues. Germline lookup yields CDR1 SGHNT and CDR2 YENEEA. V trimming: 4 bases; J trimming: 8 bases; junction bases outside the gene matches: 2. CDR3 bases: TGTGCCAGCAGCTCCCAGGGGGATGAGCAGTTCTTC. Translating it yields CASSSQGDEQFF.

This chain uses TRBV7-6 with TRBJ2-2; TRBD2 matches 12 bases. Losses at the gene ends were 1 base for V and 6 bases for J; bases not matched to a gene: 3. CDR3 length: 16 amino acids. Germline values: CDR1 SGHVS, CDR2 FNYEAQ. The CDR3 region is CASSLELAGGPGELFF. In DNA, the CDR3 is TGTGCCAGCAGCTTAGAGCTAGCGGGAGGGCCCGGGGAGCTGTTTTTT.

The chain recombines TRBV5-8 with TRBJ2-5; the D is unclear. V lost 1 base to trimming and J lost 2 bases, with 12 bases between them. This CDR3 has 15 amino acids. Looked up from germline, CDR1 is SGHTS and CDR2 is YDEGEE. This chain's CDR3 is CASSLHFNSQETQYF. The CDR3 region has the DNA TGTGCCAGCAGCTTGCACTTCAACTCTCAAGAGACCCAGTACTTC.

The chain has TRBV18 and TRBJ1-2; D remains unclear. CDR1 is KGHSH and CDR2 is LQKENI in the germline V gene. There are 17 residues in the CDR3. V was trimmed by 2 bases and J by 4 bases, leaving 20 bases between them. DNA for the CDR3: TGTGCCAGCTCACCAACTGAATGGCGGGGTCAGAGCTATGGCTACACCTTC. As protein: CASSPTEWRGQSYGYTF.

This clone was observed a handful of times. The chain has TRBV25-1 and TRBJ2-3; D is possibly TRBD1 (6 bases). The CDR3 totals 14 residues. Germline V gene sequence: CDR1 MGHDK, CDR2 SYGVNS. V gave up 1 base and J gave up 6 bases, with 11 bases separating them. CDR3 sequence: CASSEWGRGDTQYF. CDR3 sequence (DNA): TGTGCCAGCAGTGAATGGGGCAGGGGCGATACGCAGTATTTT. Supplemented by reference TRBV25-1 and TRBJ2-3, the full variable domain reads EADIYQTPRYLVIGTGKKITLECSQTMGHDKMYWYQQDPGMELHLIHYSYGVNSTEKGDLSSESTVSRIRTEHFPLTLESARPSHTSQYLCASSEWGRGDTQYFGPGTRLTVL.

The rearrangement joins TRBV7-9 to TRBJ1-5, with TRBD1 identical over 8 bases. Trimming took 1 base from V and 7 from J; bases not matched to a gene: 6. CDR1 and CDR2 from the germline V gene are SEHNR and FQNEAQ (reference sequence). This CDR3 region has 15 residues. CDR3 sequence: CASSLGTGRSQPQHF. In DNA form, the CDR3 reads TGTGCCAGCAGCTTAGGGACAGGGCGGAGCCAGCCCCAGCATTTT.

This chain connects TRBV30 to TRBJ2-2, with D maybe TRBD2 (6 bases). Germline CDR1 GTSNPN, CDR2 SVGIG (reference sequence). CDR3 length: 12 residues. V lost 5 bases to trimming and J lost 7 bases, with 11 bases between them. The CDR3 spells CAWRRESGELFF. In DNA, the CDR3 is TGTGCCTGGCGTCGGGAGAGCGGGGAGCTGTTTTTT.

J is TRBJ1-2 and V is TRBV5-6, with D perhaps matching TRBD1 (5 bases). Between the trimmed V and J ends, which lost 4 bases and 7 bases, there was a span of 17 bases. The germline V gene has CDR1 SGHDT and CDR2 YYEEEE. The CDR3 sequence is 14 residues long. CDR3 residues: CASSLVGVSGGYTF. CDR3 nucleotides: TGTGCCAGCAGCCTCGTGGGGGTCAGCGGTGGCTACACCTTC.

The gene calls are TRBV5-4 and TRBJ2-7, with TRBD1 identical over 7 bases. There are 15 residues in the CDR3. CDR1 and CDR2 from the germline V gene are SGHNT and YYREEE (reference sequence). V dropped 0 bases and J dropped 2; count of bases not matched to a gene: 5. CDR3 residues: CASSLDPRGPYEQYF. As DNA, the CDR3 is TGTGCCAGCAGCTTGGACCCGAGGGGGCCCTACGAGCAGTACTTC.

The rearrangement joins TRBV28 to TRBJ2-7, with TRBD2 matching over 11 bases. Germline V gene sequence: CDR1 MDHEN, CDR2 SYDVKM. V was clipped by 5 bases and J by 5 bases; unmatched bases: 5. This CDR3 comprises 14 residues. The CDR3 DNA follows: TGTGCCAGCAGTACTAGCGGGGGAGGAAACGAGCAGTACTTC. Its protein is CASSTSGGGNEQYF.

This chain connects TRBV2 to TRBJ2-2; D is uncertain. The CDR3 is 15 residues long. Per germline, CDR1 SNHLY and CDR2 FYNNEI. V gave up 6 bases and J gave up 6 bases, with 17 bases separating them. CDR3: CASSVDRANPGELFF. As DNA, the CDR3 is TGTGCCAGCAGCGTTGACCGGGCCAACCCCGGGGAGCTGTTTTTT.

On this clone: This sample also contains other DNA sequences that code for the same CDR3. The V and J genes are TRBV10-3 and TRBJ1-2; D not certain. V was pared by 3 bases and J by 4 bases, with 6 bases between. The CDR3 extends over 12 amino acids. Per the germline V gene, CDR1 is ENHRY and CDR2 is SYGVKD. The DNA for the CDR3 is TGTGCCATCAGTGAAACAACCTATGGCTACACCTTC. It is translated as CAISETTYGYTF.